This T cell receptor (beta chain) is from a study of graft-versus-host responses after intestinal transplantation. Study information: Following induction with anti-thymocyte globulin, all recipients were given tacrolimus and steroids for two to three years. Study-level points and caveats: Recipient bone marrow held GvH clones, some seen earlier in ileum or blood. Individuals who had graft-donor T cell macrochimerism had allografts that showed high graft-versus-host to host-versus-graft clonal ratios.

Sequenced by immunoSEQ multiplex PCR; TCRdb stores in-frame clones only, minus some. This sample has 50,000 to 75,000 clones, with approximately 94% found just once. This CDR3 is built from 13 residues. The germline gives CDR1 KGHSH, CDR2 LQKENI. V shed 6 bases and J 4 bases; nucleotides not matched to a gene: 3. A note on this clone: Its target is unknown.

The source material was unstimulated CD4+ T cells sorted from spleen or lymph node cells, sampled before transplant. This chain connects TRBV18 to TRBJ2-4, with 7 bases identical to TRBD1. The clonotype was recovered from a human donor who was the organ donor for an intestinal transplant. The CDR3 sequence is CASSWDRKNIQYF. As DNA, the CDR3 is TGTGCCAGCTCCTGGGACAGAAAAAACATTCAGTACTTC.